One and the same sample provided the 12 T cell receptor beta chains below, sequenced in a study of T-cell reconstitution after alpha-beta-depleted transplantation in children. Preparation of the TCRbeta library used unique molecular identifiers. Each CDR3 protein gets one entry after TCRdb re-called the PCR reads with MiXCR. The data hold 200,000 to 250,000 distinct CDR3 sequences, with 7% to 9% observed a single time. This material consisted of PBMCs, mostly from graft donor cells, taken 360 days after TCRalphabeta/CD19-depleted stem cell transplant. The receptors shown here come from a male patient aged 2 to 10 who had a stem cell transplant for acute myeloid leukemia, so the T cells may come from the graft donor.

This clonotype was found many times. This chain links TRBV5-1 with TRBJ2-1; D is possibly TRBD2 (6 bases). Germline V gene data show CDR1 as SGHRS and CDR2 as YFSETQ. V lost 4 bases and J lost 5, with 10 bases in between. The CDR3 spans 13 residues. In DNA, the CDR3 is TGCGCCAGCAGCACTAGCCCCGACAATGAGCAGTTCTTC. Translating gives CASSTSPDNEQFF.

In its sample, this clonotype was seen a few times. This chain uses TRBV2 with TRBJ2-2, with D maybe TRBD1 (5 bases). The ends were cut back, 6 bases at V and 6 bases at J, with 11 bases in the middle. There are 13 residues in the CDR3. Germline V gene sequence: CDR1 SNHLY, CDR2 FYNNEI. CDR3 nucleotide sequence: TGTGCCAGCAGGGCAGGGTGGCCCGGGGAGCTGTTTTTT. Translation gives CASRAGWPGELFF.

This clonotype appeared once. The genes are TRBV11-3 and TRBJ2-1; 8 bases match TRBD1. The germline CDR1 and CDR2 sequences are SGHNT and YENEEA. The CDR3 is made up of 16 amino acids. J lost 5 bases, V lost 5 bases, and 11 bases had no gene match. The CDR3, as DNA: TGTGCCAGCAGCCCAAGAAGGACAGGGAGAAACAATGAGCAGTTCTTC. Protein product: CASSPRRTGRNNEQFF.

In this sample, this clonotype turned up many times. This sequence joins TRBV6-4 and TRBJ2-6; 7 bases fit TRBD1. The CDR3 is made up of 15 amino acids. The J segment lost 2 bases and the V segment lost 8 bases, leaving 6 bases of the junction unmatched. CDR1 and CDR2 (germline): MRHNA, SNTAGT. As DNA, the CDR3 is TGTGCCAGCCCGCAGGGGGTAGCTGGGGCCAACGTCCTGACTTTC. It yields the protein CASPQGVAGANVLTF.

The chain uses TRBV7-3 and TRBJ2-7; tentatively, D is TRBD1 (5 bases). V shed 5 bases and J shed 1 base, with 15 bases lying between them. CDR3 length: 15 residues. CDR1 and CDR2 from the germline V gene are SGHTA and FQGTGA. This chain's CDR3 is CASSLQGGKSYEQYF. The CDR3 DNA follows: TGTGCCAGCAGCCTTCAGGGCGGCAAGTCCTACGAGCAGTACTTC.

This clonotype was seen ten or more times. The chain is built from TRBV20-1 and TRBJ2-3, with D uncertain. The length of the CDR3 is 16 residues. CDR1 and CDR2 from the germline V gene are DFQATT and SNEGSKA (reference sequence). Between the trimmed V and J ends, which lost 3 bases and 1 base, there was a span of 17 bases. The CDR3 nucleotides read TGCAGTGCTAGGGACCTCCTGAGAATCGGCACAGATACGCAGTATTTT. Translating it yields CSARDLLRIGTDTQYF.

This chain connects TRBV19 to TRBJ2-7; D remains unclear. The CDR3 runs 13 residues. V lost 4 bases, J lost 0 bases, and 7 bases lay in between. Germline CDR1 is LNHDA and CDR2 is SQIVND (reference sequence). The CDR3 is CASSSGPSYEQYF. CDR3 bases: TGTGCCAGTAGTAGCGGACCCTCCTACGAGCAGTACTTC.

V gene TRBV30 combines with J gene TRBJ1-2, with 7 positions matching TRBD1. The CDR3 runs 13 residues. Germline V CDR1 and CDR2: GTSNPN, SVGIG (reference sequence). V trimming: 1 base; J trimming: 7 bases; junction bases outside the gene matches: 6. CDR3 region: CAWSEQTGSGYTF. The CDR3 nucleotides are TGTGCCTGGAGTGAGCAGACAGGGTCTGGCTACACCTTC.

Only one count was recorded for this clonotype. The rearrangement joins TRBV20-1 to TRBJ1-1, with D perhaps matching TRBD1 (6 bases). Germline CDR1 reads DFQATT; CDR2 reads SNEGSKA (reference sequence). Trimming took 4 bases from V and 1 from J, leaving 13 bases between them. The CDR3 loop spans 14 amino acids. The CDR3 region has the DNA TGCAGTGCTAAGGAGGGACATAAGAACACTGAAGCTTTCTTT. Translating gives CSAKEGHKNTEAFF.

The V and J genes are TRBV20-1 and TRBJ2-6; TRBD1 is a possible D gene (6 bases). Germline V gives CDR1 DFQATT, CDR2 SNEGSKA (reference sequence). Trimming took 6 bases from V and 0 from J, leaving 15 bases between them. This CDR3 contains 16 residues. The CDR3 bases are TGCAGTGCCTCCGTAGGGGGTATCTCTGGGGCCAACGTCCTGACTTTC. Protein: CSASVGGISGANVLTF.

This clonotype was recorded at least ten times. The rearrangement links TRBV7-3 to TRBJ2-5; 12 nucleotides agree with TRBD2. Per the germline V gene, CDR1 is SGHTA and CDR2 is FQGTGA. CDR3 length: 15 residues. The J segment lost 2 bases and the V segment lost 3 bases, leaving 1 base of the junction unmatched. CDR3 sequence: CASSFGLAGQETQYF. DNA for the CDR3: TGTGCCAGCAGCTTCGGACTAGCGGGACAAGAGACCCAGTACTTC. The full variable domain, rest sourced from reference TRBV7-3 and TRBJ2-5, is GAGVSQTPSNKVTEKGKYVELRCDPISGHTALYWYRQSLGQGPEFLIYFQGTGAADDSGLPNDRFFAVRPEGSVSTLKIQRTERGDSAVYLCASSFGLAGQETQYFGPGTRLLVL.

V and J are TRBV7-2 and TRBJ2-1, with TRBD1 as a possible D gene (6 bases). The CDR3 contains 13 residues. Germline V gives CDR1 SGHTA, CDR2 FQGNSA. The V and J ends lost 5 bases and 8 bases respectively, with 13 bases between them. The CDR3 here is CASSAGQIYEQFF. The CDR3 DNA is TGTGCCAGCAGCGCAGGACAGATCTATGAGCAGTTCTTC. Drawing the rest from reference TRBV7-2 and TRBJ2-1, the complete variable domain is GAGVSQSPSNKVTEKGKDVELRCDPISGHTALYWYRQSLGQGLEFLIYFQGNSAPDKSGLPSDRFSAERTGGSVSTLTIQRTQQEDSAVYLCASSAGQIYEQFFGPGTRLTVL.